Below are 21 T cell receptor beta chains sequenced from a single sample in a study of CD8 T cells in ankylosing spondylitis. One entry per CDR3 protein, called by TCRdb with MiXCR from the 5' RACE reads. The sample includes 80,000 to 100,000 distinct CDR3 sequences, roughly 8.3% of them seen just once. Sequencing input: blood, either unsorted or a sorted T cell fraction (not recorded which). The source is a male donor with ankylosing spondylitis or in good health (not recorded which).

This clonotype was seen ten or more times. This chain joins TRBV29-1 and TRBJ2-7; D unresolved. V lost 1 base and J lost 0, with 7 bases in between. CDR3 length equals 13 residues. CDR1 is SQVTM and CDR2 is ANQGSEA in the germline V gene. CDR3 nucleotides: TGCAGCGTTGAAGGTCAGGACTCCTACGAGCAGTACTTC. This translates into CSVEGQDSYEQYF.

In this sample, this clonotype turned up many times. J is TRBJ2-7 and V is TRBV7-9, with D hard to call. CDR3 length equals 12 residues. The germline gives CDR1 SEHNR, CDR2 FQNEAQ (reference sequence). Trimming took off 6 bases at V and 0 bases at J, with 6 bases between the two ends. The DNA for the CDR3 is TGTGCCAGCAGTTTCAGCTCCTACGAGCAGTACTTC. Translation: CASSFSSYEQYF.

With respect to this clonotype: This may be a read error: a much more frequent sequence differs by one nucleotide. J is TRBJ1-5 and V is TRBV19; D not resolved. The CDR3 consists of 13 residues. The germline gives CDR1 LNHDA, CDR2 SQIVND (reference sequence). DNA of the CDR3: TGTGCCCGTAGTTCAGGAATCAATCAGCCCCAGCATTTT. Residues: CARSSGINQPQHF.

The sample holds many counts of this clonotype. The gene calls are TRBV6-5 and TRBJ1-1; D not resolved. CDR1 and CDR2 from the germline V gene are MNHEY and SVGAGI. The ends were cut back, 2 bases at V and 0 bases at J, with 13 bases in the middle. The CDR3 extends over 16 amino acids. CDR3 residues: CASSYGQPYMNTEAFF. Written as DNA, the CDR3 is TGTGCCAGCAGTTACGGTCAGCCCTATATGAACACTGAAGCTTTCTTT.

This clonotype was counted ten times or more. This chain links TRBV20-1 with TRBJ2-5, with D tentatively TRBD1 or TRBD2 (6 bases each). V lost 2 bases, J lost 9 bases, and 16 bases lay in between. This CDR3 spans 13 amino acids. Germline loops: CDR1 DFQATT, CDR2 SNEGSKA (reference sequence). The CDR3 sequence: CSARRSPGEAQYF. The CDR3 DNA reads TGCAGTGCTAGACGCTCTCCAGGGGAGGCCCAGTACTTC.

At least ten counts were recorded for this clonotype. The CDR3 sequence: CASRLRGFNTEAFF. CDR3 in DNA: TGTGCCAGCCGTCTAAGGGGGTTCAACACTGAAGCTTTCTTT. The gene calls are TRBV27 and TRBJ1-1, with D tentatively TRBD1 (6 bases). Trimming shortened V by 8 bases and J by 2 bases, and 15 bases separated the two germline ends. The CDR3 consists of 14 residues. CDR1 and CDR2 (germline): MNHEY, SMNVEV (reference sequence).

This clonotype was seen many times. The chain combines TRBV5-1 with TRBJ1-2; 9 bases fit TRBD1. The J segment lost 5 bases and the V segment lost 0 bases, leaving 5 bases of the junction unmatched. Germline V CDR1 and CDR2: SGHRS, YFSETQ. The CDR3 sequence is 15 residues long. The CDR3 nucleotides are TGCGCCAGCAGCTTGGGGACAGGGGACTTATATGGCTACACCTTC. Translation gives CASSLGTGDLYGYTF.

This clonotype occurred many times. The gene calls are TRBV20-1 and TRBJ2-7, with no clear D. The V gene's germline CDR1 is DFQATT and CDR2 SNEGSKA (reference sequence). The ends were cut back, 1 base at V and 6 bases at J, with 13 bases in the middle. CDR3 length equals 13 residues. CDR3 DNA sequence: TGCAGTGCTAGAGGCCTCGAAGGCCGCGAGCAGTACTTC. Protein: CSARGLEGREQYF.

The table lists this clonotype with many counts. The chain has TRBV6-1 and TRBJ1-2; no definite D call. The length of the CDR3 is 13 residues. Germline CDR1 reads MNHNS; CDR2 reads SASEGT. Trimming cost V 8 bases and J 4 bases, with 14 bases left between them. CDR3 sequence reads: CASSTTPLYGYTF. CDR3 coding DNA: TGTGCCAGCTCGACAACGCCTCTCTATGGCTACACCTTC.

This clonotype was observed at least ten times. The gene calls are TRBV5-1 and TRBJ2-1; TRBD1 matches 7 bases. The CDR3 is 15 residues long. CDR1 SGHRS and CDR2 YFSETQ come from the germline V gene. V trimming: 5 bases; J trimming: 4 bases; junction bases outside the gene matches: 9. The CDR3 nucleotides are TGCGCCAGCAGTCAAAGGGGGCTGGCTTACAATGAGCAGTTCTTC. Residues: CASSQRGLAYNEQFF.

This clonotype was counted at least ten times. This chain uses TRBV5-1 with TRBJ2-5; 7 positions agree with TRBD2. J gave up 5 bases and V 3 bases, and 4 bases lay outside the gene matches. The CDR3 totals 13 residues. Germline CDR1 is SGHRS and CDR2 is YFSETQ. The CDR3 nucleotides are TGCGCCAGCAGCTCTACTAGCGACGAGACCCAGTACTTC. Residues: CASSSTSDETQYF. The whole variable domain, remainder taken from reference TRBV5-1 and TRBJ2-5, is KAGVTQTPRYLIKTRGQQVTLSCSPISGHRSVSWYQQTPGQGLQFLFEYFSETQRNKGNFPGRFSGRQFSNSRSEMNVSTLELGDSALYLCASSSTSDETQYFGPGTRLLVL.

Many counts were recorded for this clonotype. This chain joins TRBV11-2 and TRBJ2-7; D not certain. There are 12 residues in the CDR3. Germline CDR1 and CDR2: SGHAT and FQNNGV. V was shortened by 3 bases and J by 1 base, with 4 bases between the two germline ends. The CDR3 coding sequence is TGTGCCAGCAGCTTCGGATCCTACGAGCAGTACTTC. Its protein product is CASSFGSYEQYF.

The chain carries TRBV4-1 and TRBJ2-5, with D perhaps matching TRBD1 or TRBD2 (7 bases each). Trimming left V 1 base short and J 2 bases short, with 20 bases between. This CDR3 is 18 amino acids long. The germline V gene has CDR1 MGHRA and CDR2 YSYEKL. The CDR3 spells CASSQASRGGQPQETQYF. CDR3 in DNA: TGCGCCAGCAGCCAAGCTTCCAGGGGGGGACAGCCGCAAGAGACCCAGTACTTC.

This clonotype showed up just a few times. The gene calls are TRBV7-2 and TRBJ2-5; D is unresolved. The V gene lost 5 bases and the J gene lost 5 bases, with 12 bases spanning the gap. This CDR3 spans 13 amino acids. Germline V gene data show CDR1 as SGHTA and CDR2 as FQGNSA. CDR3 amino acids: CASSRARVETQYF. For the CDR3, the DNA is TGTGCCAGCAGCCGGGCCAGAGTCGAGACCCAGTACTTC.

This clonotype was recorded at least ten times. In DNA, the CDR3 is TGTGCCAGCTCACCTACGCAAGTGACAGGGTCGACTGGGGCCAACGTCCTGACTTTC. Encoded protein: CASSPTQVTGSTGANVLTF. V usage is TRBV18 and J usage is TRBJ2-6; 7 bases align to TRBD1. Trimming removed 3 bases from V and 2 bases from J; junction bases left unmatched: 13. The CDR3 contains 19 residues. Germline V lookup: CDR1 KGHSH, CDR2 LQKENI.

This clonotype was observed at least ten times. The chain links TRBV6-1 to TRBJ2-7; 10 nucleotides agree with TRBD2. The CDR3 totals 14 residues. Germline V gene lookup returns CDR1 MNHNS and CDR2 SASEGT. J was trimmed by 6 bases and V by 7 bases; bases with no gene match: 9. The CDR3 coding sequence is TGTGCCAGCAATCCGACTAGCGGGCTCGGCGAGCAGTACTTC. This gives the protein CASNPTSGLGEQYF.

In this sample, this clonotype turned up many times. This CDR3 reads CASSLGTYGYTF. The CDR3 DNA follows: TGTGCCAGCAGTTTAGGAACCTATGGCTACACCTTC. The chain links TRBV12-3 or TRBV12-4 to TRBJ1-2, with D uncertain. This CDR3 region has 12 residues. Between the trimmed V and J ends, which lost 1 base and 4 bases, there was a span of 4 bases.

The CDR3 DNA follows: TGTGCCAGCAGCCAAGAGACAGGAAACTATGGCTACACCTTC. This gives the protein CASSQETGNYGYTF. The chain has TRBV4-2 and TRBJ1-2; perhaps TRBD1 as D (6 bases). The V gene lost 0 bases and the J gene lost 2 bases, with 7 bases spanning the gap. In germline, CDR1 is LGHNA, CDR2 YNFKEQ. The CDR3 runs to 14 residues.

This clonotype was seen many times. The J gene is TRBJ2-2, the V gene TRBV6-2 or TRBV6-3; D is undetermined. The V end lost 6 bases, the J end lost 5 bases, and 10 bases lay between the germline ends. The length of the CDR3 is 13 residues. The germline V gene encodes CDR1 MNHEY and CDR2 SVGEGT. The CDR3 reads CASRGILTGELFF. The DNA for the CDR3 is TGTGCCAGCAGGGGGATTTTAACCGGGGAGCTGTTTTTT.

This clonotype was counted ten times or more. The chain has TRBV29-1 and TRBJ2-3; 7 nucleotides line up with TRBD2. V lost 2 bases to trimming and J lost 4 bases; unmatched junction nucleotides: 18. Germline V gene data show CDR1 as SQVTM and CDR2 as ANQGSEA. This CDR3 has 18 amino acids. CDR3 bases: TGCAGCGTTGAAAGCCCGCTGACGCGGGAGAGGGGCCCAGATACGCAGTATTTT. Translated, it gives CSVESPLTRERGPDTQYF.

This clonotype was recorded many times. V gene TRBV29-1 combines with J gene TRBJ2-7, with a weak D call TRBD2 (5 bases). Trimming removed 4 bases at V and 3 bases at J, with 13 bases between. Germline V gene lookup returns CDR1 SQVTM and CDR2 ANQGSEA. CDR3 size: 13 residues. CDR3 coding DNA: TGCAGCGTTGTTCGGAGGTCAGACTACGAGCAGTACTTC. It yields the protein CSVVRRSDYEQYF.